This T cell receptor beta chain derives from a study of OX40 agonist ivuxolimab in advanced cancers. Measured with immunoSEQ multiplex PCR; TCRdb has only the in-frame clones, and not every one. Of tens of thousands of clones in the sample, around 87% were seen once. The table lists this clone with a count of one. CDR3 length equals 15 residues. Germline lookup yields CDR1 MNHNS and CDR2 SASEGT. The V and J ends lost 4 bases and 4 bases respectively, with 13 bases between them. Sample: CD4+ or CD8+ T cells sorted from blood, taken in a trial of the OX40 agonist ivuxolimab. The chain has TRBV6-1 and TRBJ1-4; D not certain. The TCR was taken from an adult with an advanced solid tumor such as melanoma, head and neck, liver or kidney cancer. The CDR3 sequence: CASSVSAAVNEKLFF. CDR3 bases: TGTGCCAGCAGTGTCTCGGCAGCAGTTAATGAAAAACTGTTTTTT.